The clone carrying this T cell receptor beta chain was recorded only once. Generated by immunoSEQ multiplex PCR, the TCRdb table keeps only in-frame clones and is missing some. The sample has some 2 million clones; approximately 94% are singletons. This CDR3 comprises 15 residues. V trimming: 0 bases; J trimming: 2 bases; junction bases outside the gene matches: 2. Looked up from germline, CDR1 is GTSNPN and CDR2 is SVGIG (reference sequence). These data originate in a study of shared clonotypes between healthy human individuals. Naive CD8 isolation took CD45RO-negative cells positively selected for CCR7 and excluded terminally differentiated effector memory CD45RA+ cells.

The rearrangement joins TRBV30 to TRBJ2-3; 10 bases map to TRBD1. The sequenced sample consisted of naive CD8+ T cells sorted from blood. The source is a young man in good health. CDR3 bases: TGTGCCTGGAGTGTCGGGACAGGGGTCACAGATACGCAGTATTTT. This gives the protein CAWSVGTGVTDTQYF.